What follows describes a single T cell receptor beta chain. This sample was included in a study of T cells in Graves' hyperthyroidism and ophthalmopathy. TCR beta CDR3 sequences were amplified from RNA transcripts. TCR CDR3 underwent first-round RT-PCR with the HTBI primer set. TCRdb redid the calling of the multiplex PCR reads with MiXCR, one entry per CDR3 protein. The sample has 380,000 or so distinct CDR3 sequences, about 14% seen once. This sequence originates from a man aged 25 to 40 with Graves' hyperthyroidism that later progressed to Graves' ophthalmopathy. Source material: blood.

CDR3 coding DNA: TGTGCCAGTAAAGAGACAGGGGAATCCTACGAGCAGTACTTC. Protein product: CASKETGESYEQYF. The V and J genes are TRBV19 and TRBJ2-7, with 8 bases fitting TRBD1. CDR1 is LNHDA, CDR2 SQIVND, per germline (reference sequence). This CDR3 comprises 14 residues. V shed 7 bases and J 1 base; nucleotides not matched to a gene: 6.